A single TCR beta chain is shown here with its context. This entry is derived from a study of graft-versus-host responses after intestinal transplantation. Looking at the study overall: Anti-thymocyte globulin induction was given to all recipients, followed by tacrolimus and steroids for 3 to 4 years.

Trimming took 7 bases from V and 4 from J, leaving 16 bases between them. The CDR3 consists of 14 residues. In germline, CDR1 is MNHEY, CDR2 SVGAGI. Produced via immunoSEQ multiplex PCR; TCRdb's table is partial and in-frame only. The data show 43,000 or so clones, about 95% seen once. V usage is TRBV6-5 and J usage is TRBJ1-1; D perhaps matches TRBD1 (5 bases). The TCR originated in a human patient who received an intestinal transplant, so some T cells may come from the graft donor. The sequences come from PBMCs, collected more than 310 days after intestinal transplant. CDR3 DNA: TGTGCCAGCAACCCCCCCGGGGGAGTCACTGAAGCTTTCTTT. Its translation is CASNPPGGVTEAFF.